One sample yielded the 5 T cell receptor beta chains listed below, sequenced in a study of radiation and T cells in renal cell carcinoma. As to time point: blood 2 weeks post-SBRT. Treatment defined: 15 Gy SBRT to primary tumor, nephrectomy 4 weeks later. Clones were sequenced by immunoSEQ multiplex PCR, and TCRdb holds only the in-frame ones, with some missing. The data hold fewer than 150,000 clones, with roughly 91% observed a single time. The sample in question was blood, obtained from a patient whose treatment included radiotherapy and nephrectomy. The receptors shown here come from a woman in her seventies with renal cell carcinoma.

Details on this clone: The germline gene is not matched at one end of the junction; a read error may be the cause. This chain joins TRBV7-7 and TRBJ2-5; TRBD2 matches 8 bases. The CDR3 totals 13 residues. Germline CDR1 SSHAT, CDR2 FNYEAQ (reference sequence). The CDR3 DNA sequence: TGTGCTAGCAAGACCGGGGGGGCAGAGACCCAGTACTTC. This translates into CASKTGGAETQYF.

The rearrangement links TRBV7-3 to TRBJ2-3; TRBD2 agrees at 9 bases. V gave up 5 bases and J gave up 4 bases; unmatched junction bases: 4. CDR1 SGHTA and CDR2 FQGTGA come from the germline V gene. The CDR3 is 14 residues long. The CDR3 region has the DNA TGTGCCAGCAGCCCAATAGCGGGGGCAGATACGCAGTATTTT. Protein sequence: CASSPIAGADTQYF.

The rearrangement joins TRBV2 to TRBJ1-1, with TRBD1 matching over 9 bases. This CDR3 region has 13 residues. Germline values: CDR1 SNHLY, CDR2 FYNNEI. The junction had 5 bases not matched to a gene; V was cut back by 6 bases and J by 6 bases. The CDR3 loop is CASRGQGLAEAFF. The CDR3 coding sequence is TGTGCCAGCAGGGGACAGGGTCTAGCTGAAGCTTTCTTT.

V is TRBV11-2 and J is TRBJ1-1; maybe TRBD1 (6 bases). This CDR3 has 14 residues. Germline V gives CDR1 SGHAT, CDR2 FQNNGV. The V end was cut by 2 bases, the J end by 6 bases, with 13 bases between. CDR3 region: CASSLSVRGPEAFF. The CDR3 DNA is TGTGCCAGCAGCTTATCGGTTCGGGGGCCTGAAGCTTTCTTT.

This clone was observed a few times. The genes are TRBV5-1 and TRBJ2-1, with 7 bases aligning to TRBD1. The J segment lost 7 bases and the V segment lost 5 bases, leaving 15 bases of the junction unmatched. This CDR3 has 16 amino acids. Germline CDR1 reads SGHRS; CDR2 reads YFSETQ. CDR3 DNA sequence: TGCGCCAGCAGATCCAGAGACAGGGTACTGAGAAATGAGCAGTTCTTC. Amino acid sequence: CASRSRDRVLRNEQFF. Full variable domain (remainder filled in from reference TRBV5-1 and TRBJ2-1): KAGVTQTPRYLIKTRGQQVTLSCSPISGHRSVSWYQQTPGQGLQFLFEYFSETQRNKGNFPGRFSGRQFSNSRSEMNVSTLELGDSALYLCASRSRDRVLRNEQFFGPGTRLTVL.